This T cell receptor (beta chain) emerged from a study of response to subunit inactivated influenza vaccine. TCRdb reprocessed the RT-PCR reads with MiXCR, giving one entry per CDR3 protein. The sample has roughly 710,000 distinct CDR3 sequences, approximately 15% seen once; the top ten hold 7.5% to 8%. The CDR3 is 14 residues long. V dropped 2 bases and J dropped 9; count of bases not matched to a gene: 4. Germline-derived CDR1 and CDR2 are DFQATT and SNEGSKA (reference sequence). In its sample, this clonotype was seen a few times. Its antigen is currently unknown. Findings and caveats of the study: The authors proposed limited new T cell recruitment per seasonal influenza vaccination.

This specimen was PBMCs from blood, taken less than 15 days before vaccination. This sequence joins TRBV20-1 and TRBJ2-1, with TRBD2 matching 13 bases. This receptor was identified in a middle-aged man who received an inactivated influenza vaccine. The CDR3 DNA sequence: TGCAGTGCTAGAATTACTAGCGGGGGGGCTGAGCAGTTCTTC. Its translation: CSARITSGGAEQFF.